This TCR beta chain was found in a study of blood T cell repertoires in COVID-19 (dated by TCRdb to 2019 to 2021). Turning to the overall study: Collaborator samples came from the United States, Italy and Spain and covered acute and convalescent phases of COVID-19. HLA class I and class II types, where available, came from metadata supplied by the sample provider rather than from assay-based typing. The prospective study material was composed of cDNA or gDNA derived from T cells, B-cell-depleted T cells, or PBMCs. The sample metadata nearly always contained a de-identified subject ID, COVID-19 status, age in years and sex. The repertoires were released in a freely available public database meant as a resource for research on the immune response to SARS-CoV-2. Deeply sampled blood TCRbeta repertoires from subjects exposed to, actively infected with, or recovered from COVID-19 were included in the dataset. The samples were drawn from two sources: the first 160 participants of the ongoing ImmuneRACE study, and over 1,000 subjects contributed by 6 global collaborators. What the authors observed across the whole study: Clinical and demographic metadata were provided uncurated, with the amount varying by source and participant.

The collaborating institutions used their own protocols to collect whole blood in K2EDTA tubes. For TCRbeta analysis, collaborators shipped samples as frozen whole blood, isolated PBMCs, or DNA extracted from either of those sample types. In this sample, this clone turned up once. This clone's antigen is unknown. Base qualities were left out, and no much larger clone turns up one base away. Sequences MGHRA (CDR1) and YSYEKL (CDR2) are obtained from the germline V gene. V lost 1 base and J lost 5 bases; the stretch between them is 11 bases long. Including cysteine and phenylalanine, the CDR3 has 14 amino acids. Left in the record is the CDR3 DNA by itself, 42 bases read in frame from the first base. TCRbeta CDR3 regions were amplified from genomic DNA using the immunoSEQ Assay, a bias-controlled multiplex PCR. As for the authors' bioinformatics: The number of nucleated cells in each sample was estimated by amplification of reference gene primers within the assay. To quantify the absolute abundance of each unique TCRbeta CDR3 rearrangement, sequence reads were collapsed and filtered. For each sample, productive Simpson clonality was calculated as the square root of Simpson's diversity index across productive rearrangements. As stored in TCRdb, this immuneACCESS dataset retains in-frame rearrangements with V and J assigned. A fraction of the clones does not appear; measured against another copy, unresolved V genes explain less than half of the discrepancy, and the remainder lacks a known reason. That table furnishes V, J and clone size, whereas the DNA furnished D and trimming. The sample records 55,000 to 70,000 clones, over 80% of which are singletons. The biggest ten clones account for around a fifth of the sample.

The TCR comes from a woman in her sixties with acute or convalescent COVID-19. This receptor chain uses TRBV4-1 and TRBJ1-1; TRBD1 is perhaps the D gene, given 6 matching bases. The sequenced sample was peripheral blood. This receptor carries the CDR3 CASSQARGGTEAFF. The DNA sequence is as follows: TGCGCCAGCAGCCAAGCCAGGGGTGGGACTGAAGCTTTCTTT.